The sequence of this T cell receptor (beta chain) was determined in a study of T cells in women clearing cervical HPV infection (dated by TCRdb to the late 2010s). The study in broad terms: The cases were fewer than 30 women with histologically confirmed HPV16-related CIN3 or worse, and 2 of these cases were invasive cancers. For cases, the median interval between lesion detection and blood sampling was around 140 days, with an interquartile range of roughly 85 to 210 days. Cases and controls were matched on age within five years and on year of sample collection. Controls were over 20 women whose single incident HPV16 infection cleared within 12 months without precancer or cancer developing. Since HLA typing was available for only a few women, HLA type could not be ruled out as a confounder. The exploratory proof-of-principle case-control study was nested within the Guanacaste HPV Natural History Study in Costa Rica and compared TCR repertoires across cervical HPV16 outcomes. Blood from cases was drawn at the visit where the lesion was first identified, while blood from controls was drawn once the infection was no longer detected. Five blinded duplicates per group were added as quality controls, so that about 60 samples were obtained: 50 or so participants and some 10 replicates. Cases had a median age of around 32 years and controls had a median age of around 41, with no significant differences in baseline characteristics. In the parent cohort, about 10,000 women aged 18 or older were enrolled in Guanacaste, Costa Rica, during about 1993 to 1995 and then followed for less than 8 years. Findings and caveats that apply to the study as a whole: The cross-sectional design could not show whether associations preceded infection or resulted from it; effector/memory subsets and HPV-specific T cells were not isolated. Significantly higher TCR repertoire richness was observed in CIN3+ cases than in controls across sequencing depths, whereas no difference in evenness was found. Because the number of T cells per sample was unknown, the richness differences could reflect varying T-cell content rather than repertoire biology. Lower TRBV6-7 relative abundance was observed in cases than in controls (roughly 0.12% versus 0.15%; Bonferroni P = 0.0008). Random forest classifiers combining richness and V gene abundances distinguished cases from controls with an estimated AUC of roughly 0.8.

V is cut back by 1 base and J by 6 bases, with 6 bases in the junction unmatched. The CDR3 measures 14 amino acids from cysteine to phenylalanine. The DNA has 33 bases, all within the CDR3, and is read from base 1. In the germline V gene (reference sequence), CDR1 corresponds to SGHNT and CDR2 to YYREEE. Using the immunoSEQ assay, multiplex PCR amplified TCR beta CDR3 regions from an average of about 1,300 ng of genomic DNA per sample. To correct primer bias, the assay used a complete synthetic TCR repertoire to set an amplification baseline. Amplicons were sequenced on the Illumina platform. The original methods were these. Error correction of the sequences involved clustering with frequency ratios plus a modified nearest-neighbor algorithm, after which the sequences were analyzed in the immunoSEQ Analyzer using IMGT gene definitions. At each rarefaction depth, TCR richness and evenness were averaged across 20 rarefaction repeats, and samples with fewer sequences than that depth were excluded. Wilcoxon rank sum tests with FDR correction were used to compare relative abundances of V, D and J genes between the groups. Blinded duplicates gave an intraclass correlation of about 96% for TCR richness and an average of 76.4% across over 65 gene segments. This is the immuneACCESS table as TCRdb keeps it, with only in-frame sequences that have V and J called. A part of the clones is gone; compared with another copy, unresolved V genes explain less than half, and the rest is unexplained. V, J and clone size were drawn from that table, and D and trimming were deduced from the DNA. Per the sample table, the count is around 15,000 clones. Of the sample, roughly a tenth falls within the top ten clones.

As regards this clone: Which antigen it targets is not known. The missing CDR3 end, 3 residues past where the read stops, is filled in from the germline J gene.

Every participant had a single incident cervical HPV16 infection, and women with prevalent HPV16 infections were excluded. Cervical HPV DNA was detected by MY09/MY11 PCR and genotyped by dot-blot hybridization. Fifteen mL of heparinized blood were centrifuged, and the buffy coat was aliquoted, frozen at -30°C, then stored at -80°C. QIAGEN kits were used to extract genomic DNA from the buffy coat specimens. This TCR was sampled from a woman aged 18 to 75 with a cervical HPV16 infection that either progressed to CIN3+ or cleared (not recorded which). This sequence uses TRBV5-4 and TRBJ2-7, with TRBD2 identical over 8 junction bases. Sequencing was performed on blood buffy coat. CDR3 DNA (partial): TGTGCCAGCAGCTTGTGGAGCGGGAGCGGCGAG. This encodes CASSLWSGSGE. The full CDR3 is CASSLWSGSGEQYF.